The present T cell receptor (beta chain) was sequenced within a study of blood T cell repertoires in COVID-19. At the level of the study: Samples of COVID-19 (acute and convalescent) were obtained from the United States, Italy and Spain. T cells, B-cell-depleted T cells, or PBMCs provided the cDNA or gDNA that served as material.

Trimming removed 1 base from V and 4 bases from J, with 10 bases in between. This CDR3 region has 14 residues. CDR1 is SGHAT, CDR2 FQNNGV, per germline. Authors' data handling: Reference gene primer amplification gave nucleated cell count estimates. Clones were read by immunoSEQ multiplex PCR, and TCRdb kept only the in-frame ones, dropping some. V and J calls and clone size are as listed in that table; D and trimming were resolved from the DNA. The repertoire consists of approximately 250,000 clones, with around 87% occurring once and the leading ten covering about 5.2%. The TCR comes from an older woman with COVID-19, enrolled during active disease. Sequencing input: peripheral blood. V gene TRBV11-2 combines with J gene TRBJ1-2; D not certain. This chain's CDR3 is CASSLVPRSYGYTF. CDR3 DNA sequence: TGTGCCAGCAGCTTAGTCCCACGGAGCTATGGCTACACCTTC.